This TCR beta chain originates from a study of cytomegalovirus exposure and HLA in healthy donors. The germline CDR1 and CDR2 sequences are LNHDA and SQIVND (reference sequence). With 2 bases removed from V and 3 bases from J, the gap between germline ends came to 20 bases. The CDR3 is 18 residues long. Use of 60 Vbeta and 13 Jbeta primers characterized the PCR. The method was immunoSEQ multiplex PCR; TCRdb's version includes in-frame clones alone and lacks a portion of them. The sample holds about 180,000 clones, 80% seen once. Source material: PBMCs. The V gene is TRBV19, the J gene TRBJ1-5, with D possibly being TRBD1 (5 bases). This clonotype originated in a woman in her forties or fifties in good health and CMV-seropositive. The CDR3 nucleotides read TGTGCCAGTAGTATAAGGCGCGGGTCCGGGGGTTCCAATCAGCCCCAGCATTTT. Protein sequence: CASSIRRGSGGSNQPQHF.